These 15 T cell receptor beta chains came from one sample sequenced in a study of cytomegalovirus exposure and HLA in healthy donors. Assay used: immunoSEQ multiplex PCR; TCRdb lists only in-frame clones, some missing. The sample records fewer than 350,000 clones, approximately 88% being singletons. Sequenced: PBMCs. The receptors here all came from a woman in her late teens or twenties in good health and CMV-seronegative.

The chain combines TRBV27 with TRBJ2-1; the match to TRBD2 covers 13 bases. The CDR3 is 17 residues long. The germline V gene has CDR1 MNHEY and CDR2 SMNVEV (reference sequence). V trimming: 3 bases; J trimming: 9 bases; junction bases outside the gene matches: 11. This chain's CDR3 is CASSLISGLAGWGEQFF. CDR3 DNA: TGTGCCAGCAGTTTGATCTCGGGACTAGCGGGATGGGGTGAGCAGTTCTTC.

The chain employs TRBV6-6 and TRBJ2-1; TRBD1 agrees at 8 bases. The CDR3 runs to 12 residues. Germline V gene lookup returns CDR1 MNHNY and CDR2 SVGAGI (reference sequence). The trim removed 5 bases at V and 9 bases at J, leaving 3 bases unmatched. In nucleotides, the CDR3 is TGTGCCAGCAGTCTACAGGGGGGTGAGCAGTTCTTC. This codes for CASSLQGGEQFF.

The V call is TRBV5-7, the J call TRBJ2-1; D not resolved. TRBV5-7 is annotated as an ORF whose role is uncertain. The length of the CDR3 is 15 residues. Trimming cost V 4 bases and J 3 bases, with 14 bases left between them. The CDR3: CASSEPNPHYNEQFF. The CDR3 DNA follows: TGTGCCAGCAGCGAACCTAACCCCCACTACAATGAGCAGTTCTTC.

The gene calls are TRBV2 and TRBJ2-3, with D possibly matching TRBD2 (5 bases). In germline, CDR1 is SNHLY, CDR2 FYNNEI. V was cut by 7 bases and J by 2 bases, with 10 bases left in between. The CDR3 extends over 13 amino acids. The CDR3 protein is CASKERTTDTQYF. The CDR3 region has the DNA TGTGCCAGCAAAGAGCGGACCACAGATACGCAGTATTTT.

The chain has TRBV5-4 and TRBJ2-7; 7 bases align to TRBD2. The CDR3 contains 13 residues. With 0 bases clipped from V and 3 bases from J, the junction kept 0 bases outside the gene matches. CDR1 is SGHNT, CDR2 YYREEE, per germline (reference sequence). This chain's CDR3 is CASSLGGGYEQYF. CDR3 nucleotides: TGTGCCAGCAGCTTGGGCGGGGGCTACGAGCAGTACTTC.

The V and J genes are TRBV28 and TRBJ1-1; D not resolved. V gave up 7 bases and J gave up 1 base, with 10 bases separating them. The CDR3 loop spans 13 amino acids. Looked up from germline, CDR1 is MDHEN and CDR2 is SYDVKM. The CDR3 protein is CASIPPENTEAFF. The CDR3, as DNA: TGTGCCAGCATCCCCCCAGAGAACACTGAAGCTTTCTTT.

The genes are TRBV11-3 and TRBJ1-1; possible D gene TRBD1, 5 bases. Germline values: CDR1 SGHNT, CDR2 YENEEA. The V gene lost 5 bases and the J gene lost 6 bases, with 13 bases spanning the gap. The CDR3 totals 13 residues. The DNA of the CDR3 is TGTGCCAGCAGCGACCGGGGGAGCGCTGAAGCTTTCTTT. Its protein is CASSDRGSAEAFF.

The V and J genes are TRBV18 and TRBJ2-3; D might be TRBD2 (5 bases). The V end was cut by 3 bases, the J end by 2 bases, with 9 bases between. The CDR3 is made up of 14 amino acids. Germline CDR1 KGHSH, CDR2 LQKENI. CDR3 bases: TGTGCCAGCTCACCGGCGCTAGCCACAGATACGCAGTATTTT. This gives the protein CASSPALATDTQYF.

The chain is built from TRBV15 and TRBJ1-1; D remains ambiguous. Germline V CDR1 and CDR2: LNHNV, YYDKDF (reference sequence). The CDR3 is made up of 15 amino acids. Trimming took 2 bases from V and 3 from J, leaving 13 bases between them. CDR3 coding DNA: TGTGCCACCAGCAGACCCTCGACCGGGTACACTGAAGCTTTCTTT. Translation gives CATSRPSTGYTEAFF.

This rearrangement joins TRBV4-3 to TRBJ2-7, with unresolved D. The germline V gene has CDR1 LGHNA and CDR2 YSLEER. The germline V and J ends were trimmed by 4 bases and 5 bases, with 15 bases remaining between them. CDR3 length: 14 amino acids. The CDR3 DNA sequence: TGCGCCAGCAGCCCAACGTCAGGCGCCCACGAGCAGTACTTC. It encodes CASSPTSGAHEQYF.

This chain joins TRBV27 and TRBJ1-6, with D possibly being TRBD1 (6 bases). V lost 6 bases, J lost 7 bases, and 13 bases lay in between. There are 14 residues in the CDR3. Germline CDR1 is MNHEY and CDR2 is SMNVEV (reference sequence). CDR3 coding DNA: TGTGCCAGCAGAACCGGGACACTCAATTCACCCCTCCACTTT. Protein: CASRTGTLNSPLHF.

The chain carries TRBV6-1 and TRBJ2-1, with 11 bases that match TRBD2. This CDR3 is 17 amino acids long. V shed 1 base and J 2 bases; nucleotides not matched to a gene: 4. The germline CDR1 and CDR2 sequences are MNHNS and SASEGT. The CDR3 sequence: CASSEGTSGLPYNEQFF. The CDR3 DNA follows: TGTGCCAGCAGTGAAGGGACTAGCGGGCTACCCTACAATGAGCAGTTCTTC.

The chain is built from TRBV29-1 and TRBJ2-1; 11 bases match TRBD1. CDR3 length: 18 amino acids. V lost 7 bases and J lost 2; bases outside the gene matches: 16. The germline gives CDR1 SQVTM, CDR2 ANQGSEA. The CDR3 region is CSAPDGTGGRGAYNEQFF. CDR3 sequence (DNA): TGCAGCGCCCCAGACGGGACAGGGGGGAGAGGGGCCTACAATGAGCAGTTCTTC.

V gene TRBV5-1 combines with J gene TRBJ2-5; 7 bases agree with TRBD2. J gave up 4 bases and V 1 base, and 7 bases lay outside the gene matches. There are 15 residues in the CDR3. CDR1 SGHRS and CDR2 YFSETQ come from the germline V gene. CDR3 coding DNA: TGCGCCAGCAGCTTGTACGGGAGGATCGGAGAGACCCAGTACTTC. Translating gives CASSLYGRIGETQYF. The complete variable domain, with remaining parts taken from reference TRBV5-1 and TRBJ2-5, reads KAGVTQTPRYLIKTRGQQVTLSCSPISGHRSVSWYQQTPGQGLQFLFEYFSETQRNKGNFPGRFSGRQFSNSRSEMNVSTLELGDSALYLCASSLYGRIGETQYFGPGTRLLVL.

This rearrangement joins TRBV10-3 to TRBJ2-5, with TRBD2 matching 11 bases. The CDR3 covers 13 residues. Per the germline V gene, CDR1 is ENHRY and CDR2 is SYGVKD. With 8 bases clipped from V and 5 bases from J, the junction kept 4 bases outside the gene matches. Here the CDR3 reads CAIRGLAAETQYF. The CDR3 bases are TGTGCCATCCGGGGACTAGCGGCGGAGACCCAGTACTTC.